This entry concerns a single TCR beta chain. The target antigen is unknown. A much larger clone differs from this one at a single base, so this may be a read error. This record comes from a study of tumor-infiltrating lymphocytes in primary liver carcinoma. Overall study: Sample yields, roughly 3.5 to 7.13 million productive TCRbeta reads, were similar across the tissue types.

Study-level points and caveats: Researchers found tumor-adjacent and tumor-blood pairs overlapped less than tumor region pairs. Tumor specimens were characterized by a significantly higher top-250-clone fraction than blood (p = 0.039).

Each 20-30 mg portion of unsorted bulk tissue served as the source for co-extraction of RNA and DNA. Tumor regions sampled: superior, inferior, left, right poles, and centre. Researchers generated TCR beta cDNA from roughly 510 ng of total RNA, relying on a constant-region primer. Slightly modified ARM-PCR, run as three nested multiplex PCR rounds, produced the TCR beta libraries. Forward primers for TRBV1-TRBV30 and a C-beta reverse primer served the first two PCR rounds, at 10 cycles each. In TCRdb, the multiplex PCR reads were re-called with MiXCR into one record per CDR3 protein. This repertoire shows 95,000 to 100,000 distinct CDR3 sequences, approximately 70% found once; its top ten account for approximately 12%. Germline loops: CDR1 MDHEN, CDR2 SYDVKM. This CDR3 has 12 amino acids.

V is TRBV28 and J is TRBJ1-2, with D unclear. The material sequenced was liver tumor tissue from sampling region 2. Regarding subset: tumor region T2, inferior pole. This sequence was found in a woman in her sixties or seventies with primary liver carcinoma and hepatitis B virus infection. The CDR3 loop reads CVSSLFRYGYTF. The CDR3 DNA reads TGTGTCAGCAGTTTATTTCGGTATGGCTACACCTTC.